Presented here are 6 T cell receptor beta chains from one specimen sequenced in a study of cytomegalovirus exposure and HLA in healthy donors. Both 60 Vbeta primers and 13 Jbeta primers went into the PCR. Sequencing used immunoSEQ multiplex PCR; TCRdb keeps in-frame clones, though not all of them. Of around 97,000 clones in the sample, about four fifths were seen once. The material sequenced was PBMCs. The receptors originated from a man aged 40-49 years in good health and CMV-seropositive.

The chain joins TRBV29-1 to TRBJ2-6; TRBD1 matches 8 bases. Trimming at V came to 4 bases and at J to 4 bases, leaving 9 bases not matched to a gene. CDR1 and CDR2 from the germline V gene are SQVTM and ANQGSEA. The CDR3 is made up of 16 amino acids. CDR3 amino acids: CSVAMDREEGANVLTF. CDR3 nucleotide sequence: TGCAGCGTTGCCATGGACAGGGAGGAAGGGGCCAACGTCCTGACTTTC.

DNA of the CDR3: TGTGCCAGCAGAACGGGAGCAGATACGCAGTATTTT. Translated, it gives CASRTGADTQYF. This chain links TRBV6-5 with TRBJ2-3; a possible D gene is TRBD2 (6 bases). V was shortened by 6 bases and J by 4 bases, with 8 bases between the two germline ends. The CDR3 contains 12 residues. CDR1 is MNHEY and CDR2 is SVGAGI in the germline V gene.

The chain has TRBV19 and TRBJ2-4; TRBD1 might be the D (5 bases). V shed 4 bases and J shed 4 bases, with 17 bases lying between them. Looked up from germline, CDR1 is LNHDA and CDR2 is SQIVND (reference sequence). The CDR3 contains 16 residues. CDR3 coding DNA: TGTGCCAGTAGTAGCCCACAACAGGCTTCTAAAAACATTCAGTACTTC. It is translated as CASSSPQQASKNIQYF.

In the case of this clone: Other DNA sequences in the sample encode the same CDR3. The chain joins TRBV27 to TRBJ1-6; unclear D gene. The germline V and J ends were trimmed by 5 bases and 4 bases, with 15 bases remaining between them. The CDR3 length is 16 residues. Per germline, CDR1 MNHEY and CDR2 SMNVEV (reference sequence). DNA for the CDR3: TGTGCCAGCAGTCCCACAACAGTTGCGTATAATTCACCCCTCCACTTT. It encodes CASSPTTVAYNSPLHF.

V and J are TRBV5-1 and TRBJ2-2, with TRBD2 as a possible D gene (5 bases). The CDR3 length is 15 residues. V was clipped by 1 base and J by 5 bases, with 12 bases between them. From germline, CDR1 is SGHRS and CDR2 YFSETQ. The CDR3 coding sequence is TGCGCCAGCAGCTTGCGACTCGGGGAGACCGGGGAGCTGTTTTTT. Its protein is CASSLRLGETGELFF.

The genes are TRBV5-1 and TRBJ1-2, with TRBD1 as a possible D gene (6 bases). Trimming shortened V by 4 bases and J by 3 bases, and 25 bases separated the two germline ends. Germline values: CDR1 SGHRS, CDR2 YFSETQ. This CDR3 is built from 18 residues. Written as DNA, the CDR3 is TGCGCCAGCAGCCGGAATCGTGCCGGGGGGGCGGCGGACTATGGCTACACCTTC. Translated, it gives CASSRNRAGGAADYGYTF.